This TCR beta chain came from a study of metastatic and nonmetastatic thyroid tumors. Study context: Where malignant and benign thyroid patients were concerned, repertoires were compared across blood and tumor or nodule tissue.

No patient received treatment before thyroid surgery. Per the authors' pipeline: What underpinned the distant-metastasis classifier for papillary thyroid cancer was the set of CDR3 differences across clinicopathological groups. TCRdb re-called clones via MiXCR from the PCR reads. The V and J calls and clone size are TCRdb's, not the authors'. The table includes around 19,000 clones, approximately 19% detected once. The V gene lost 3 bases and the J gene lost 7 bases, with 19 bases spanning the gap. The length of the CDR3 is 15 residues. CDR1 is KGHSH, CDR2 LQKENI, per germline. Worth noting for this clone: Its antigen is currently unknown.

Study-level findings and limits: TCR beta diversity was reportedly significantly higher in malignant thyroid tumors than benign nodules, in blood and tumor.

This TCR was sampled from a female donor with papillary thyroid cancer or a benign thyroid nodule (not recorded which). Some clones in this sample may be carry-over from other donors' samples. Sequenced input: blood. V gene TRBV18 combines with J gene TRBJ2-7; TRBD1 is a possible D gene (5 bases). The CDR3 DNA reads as TGTGCCAGCTCACCGACATCACACCTAAGGGGAGAGCAGTACTTC. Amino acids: CASSPTSHLRGEQYF.